Listed below are T cell receptor beta chains from one sample, sequenced in a study of T cell repertoires in cytomegalovirus infection. In TCRdb, the reads were re-called with MiXCR into one record per CDR3 protein. Of hundreds of thousands of distinct CDR3 sequences listed, approximately 11% are singletons. What was sequenced was PBMCs. The receptors originated from a human donor in good health (CMV status not recorded). Some clones in this sample may be carry-over from other donors' samples. Each CDR3 is given with its conserved first and last residue. D genes are given only for firm matches. Some rows have no size entry. The others give once, few or many, or a class for an expanded clone.

abundance: many
j_gene: TRBJ2-5
d_gene: TRBD2
v_gene: TRBV6-1
CDR3nt: TGTGCCAGCAGTTCCCGGGGGGGGTGGGAGACCCAGTACTTC
CDR3aa: CASSSRGGWETQYF

abundance: many
j_gene: TRBJ2-1
d_gene: TRBD2
v_gene: TRBV18
CDR3nt: TGTGCCAGCTCACCGCTAGCGGGGAACAATGAGCAGTTCTTC
CDR3aa: CASSPLAGNNEQFF

abundance: NA
j_gene: TRBJ2-2
d_gene: NA
v_gene: TRBV6-5
CDR3nt: TGTGCCAGCACCTCAAGGGGCAGGGGTAACACCGGGGAGCTGTTTTTT
CDR3aa: CASTSRGRGNTGELFF

abundance: many
j_gene: TRBJ2-7
d_gene: TRBD1
v_gene: TRBV6-5
CDR3nt: TGTGCCAGCAGTTACTCGGACAGGGCCTACGAGCAGTACTTC
CDR3aa: CASSYSDRAYEQYF

abundance: NA
j_gene: TRBJ2-7
d_gene: NA
v_gene: TRBV4-2
CDR3nt: TGTGCCAGCAGCCAAGGATCTAGCTCCTACGAGCAGTACTTC
CDR3aa: CASSQGSSSYEQYF

abundance: many
j_gene: TRBJ1-2
d_gene: NA
v_gene: TRBV4-1
CDR3nt: TGCGCCAGCAGCCAAGGGGGGCTCTATGGCTACACCTTC
CDR3aa: CASSQGGLYGYTF

abundance: many
j_gene: TRBJ2-5
d_gene: TRBD2
v_gene: TRBV7-9
CDR3nt: TGTGCCAGCACCCTAACCCTAGCGGGTGGAGAGACCCAGTACTTC
CDR3aa: CASTLTLAGGETQYF

abundance: NA
j_gene: TRBJ1-1
d_gene: NA
v_gene: TRBV28
CDR3nt: TGTGCCAGCAGTTTATCAGCCGGACCGGACACTGAAGCTTTCTTT
CDR3aa: CASSLSAGPDTEAFF

abundance: NA
j_gene: TRBJ1-1
d_gene: NA
v_gene: TRBV5-6
CDR3nt: TGTGCCAGCAGCCCAATCAATGGGGCGTTGGTCACTGAAGCTTTCTTT
CDR3aa: CASSPINGALVTEAFF

abundance: once
j_gene: TRBJ2-3
d_gene: NA
v_gene: TRBV2
CDR3nt: TGTGCCAGCCCGGATGTCACAGAAACGCAGTATTTT
CDR3aa: CASPDVTETQYF

abundance: NA
j_gene: TRBJ2-2
d_gene: TRBD2
v_gene: TRBV2
CDR3nt: TGTGCCAGCAGTCCGGGACTAGCGGGAGGCCACGACACCGGGGAGCTGTTTTTT
CDR3aa: CASSPGLAGGHDTGELFF

abundance: many
j_gene: TRBJ1-1
d_gene: TRBD1
v_gene: TRBV5-1
CDR3nt: TGCGCCAGCAGCTCCGCCGGGACAGGTTATGGCACTGAAGCTTTCTTT
CDR3aa: CASSSAGTGYGTEAFF

abundance: few
j_gene: TRBJ1-3
d_gene: NA
v_gene: TRBV5-6
CDR3nt: TGTGCCAGCAGCACGCGAGGGTCGGCCTTGACCTACGGAAACACCATATATTTT
CDR3aa: CASSTRGSALTYGNTIYF

abundance: many
j_gene: TRBJ2-3
d_gene: NA
v_gene: TRBV10-3
CDR3nt: TGTGCCATCAGCGATACAGATACGCAGTATTTT
CDR3aa: CAISDTDTQYF

abundance: many
j_gene: TRBJ2-1
d_gene: NA
v_gene: TRBV20-1
CDR3nt: TGCAGTGCTGTTCGACAGAAAGGCGATGAGCAGTTCTTC
CDR3aa: CSAVRQKGDEQFF

abundance: few
j_gene: TRBJ2-7
d_gene: NA
v_gene: TRBV5-1
CDR3nt: TGCGCCAGCAGCCCCCGTAGCGGTTACGAGCAGTACTTC
CDR3aa: CASSPRSGYEQYF

abundance: few
j_gene: TRBJ2-1
d_gene: NA
v_gene: TRBV20-1
CDR3nt: TGCAGTGCTAGCCGCACTAGCAATGGGGATGAGCAGTTCTTC
CDR3aa: CSASRTSNGDEQFF

abundance: NA
j_gene: TRBJ1-1
d_gene: NA
v_gene: TRBV30
CDR3nt: TGTGCCTGGGCATTCGGGGCTGAAGCTTTCTTT
CDR3aa: CAWAFGAEAFF

abundance: many
j_gene: TRBJ1-5
d_gene: NA
v_gene: TRBV7-2
CDR3nt: TGTGCCAGCAGCTTTATTACCGGACAGCCCCAGCATTTT
CDR3aa: CASSFITGQPQHF

abundance: many
j_gene: TRBJ2-5
d_gene: NA
v_gene: TRBV7-2
CDR3nt: TGTGCCAGCAGCCCTCTGGACGGCACCCCTTACTTC
CDR3aa: CASSPLDGTPYF

abundance: NA
j_gene: TRBJ2-7
d_gene: TRBD2
v_gene: TRBV20-1
CDR3nt: TGCAGTGCTCCAATACCCGGACTAGCGGACCTCTACGAGCAGTACTTC
CDR3aa: CSAPIPGLADLYEQYF

abundance: many
j_gene: TRBJ2-1
d_gene: TRBD2
v_gene: TRBV20-1
CDR3nt: TGCAGTGCTAGAGACATAGCGGGAACCTACAATGAGCAGTTCTTC
CDR3aa: CSARDIAGTYNEQFF

abundance: many
j_gene: TRBJ2-5
d_gene: TRBD1
v_gene: TRBV10-3
CDR3nt: TGTGCCATCAGTTGGGACAGGGCGGGGGAGACCCAGTACTTC
CDR3aa: CAISWDRAGETQYF

abundance: many
j_gene: TRBJ2-3
d_gene: NA
v_gene: TRBV9
CDR3nt: TGTGCCAGCAGCGTAGTAGGGGAAGATACGCAGTATTTT
CDR3aa: CASSVVGEDTQYF

abundance: many
j_gene: TRBJ2-3
d_gene: NA
v_gene: TRBV7-8
CDR3nt: TGTGCCAGCAGCACCTACTCAGATACGCAGTATTTT
CDR3aa: CASSTYSDTQYF

abundance: many
j_gene: TRBJ2-5
d_gene: NA
v_gene: TRBV20-1
CDR3nt: TGCAGTGCTAGAGATACGGGAGTTGGCGAGACCCAGTACTTC
CDR3aa: CSARDTGVGETQYF

abundance: NA
j_gene: TRBJ2-2
d_gene: NA
v_gene: TRBV3-1
CDR3nt: TGTGCCAGCAGCCAAGTTGGGATCACCGGGGAGCTGTTTTTT
CDR3aa: CASSQVGITGELFF

abundance: NA
j_gene: TRBJ2-2
d_gene: NA
v_gene: TRBV4-1
CDR3nt: TGCGCCAGCAGCCAAGAATGGGGGGCTTCAGGGGAGCTGTTTTTT
CDR3aa: CASSQEWGASGELFF

abundance: few
j_gene: TRBJ2-5
d_gene: NA
v_gene: TRBV9
CDR3nt: TGTGCCAGCAGCGGACAGGTAGCGGCGGAGACCCAGTACTTC
CDR3aa: CASSGQVAAETQYF

abundance: many
j_gene: TRBJ2-2
d_gene: TRBD1
v_gene: TRBV7-9
CDR3nt: TGTGCCAGCAGCCCCGTGGACAGGAGGAACACCGGGGAGCTGTTTTTT
CDR3aa: CASSPVDRRNTGELFF

abundance: NA
j_gene: TRBJ1-2
d_gene: TRBD1
v_gene: TRBV3-1
CDR3nt: TGTGCCAGCAGCCCCCAGACAGGGGCCGTTTTCTATGGCTACACCTTC
CDR3aa: CASSPQTGAVFYGYTF

abundance: many
j_gene: TRBJ2-5
d_gene: NA
v_gene: TRBV7-2
CDR3nt: TGTGCCAGCAGCTTGGGGCCCAAAGAGACCCAGTACTTC
CDR3aa: CASSLGPKETQYF

abundance: many
j_gene: TRBJ2-1
d_gene: NA
v_gene: TRBV7-9
CDR3nt: TGTGCCAGCAGCGGGGGAATCGGCGGCTCCTACAATGAGCAGTTCTTC
CDR3aa: CASSGGIGGSYNEQFF

abundance: few
j_gene: TRBJ2-2
d_gene: NA
v_gene: TRBV9
CDR3nt: TGTGCCAGCAGCGTAGAAGGGACTGCTAACACCGGGGAGCTGTTTTTT
CDR3aa: CASSVEGTANTGELFF

abundance: few
j_gene: TRBJ1-5
d_gene: NA
v_gene: TRBV28
CDR3nt: TGTGCCAGCAGGGGTTGGGGGCTCGGGAATCAGCCCCAGCATTTT
CDR3aa: CASRGWGLGNQPQHF

abundance: few
j_gene: TRBJ2-1
d_gene: TRBD2
v_gene: TRBV27
CDR3nt: TGTGCCAGCAGTTACCGGGGACTAGCGGGCCATGAGCAGTTCTTC
CDR3aa: CASSYRGLAGHEQFF

abundance: many
j_gene: TRBJ2-7
d_gene: TRBD2
v_gene: TRBV5-1
CDR3nt: TGTGCCAGCAGCCTCGCCGGGGGGACCTACGAGCAGTACTTC
CDR3aa: CASSLAGGTYEQYF

abundance: many
j_gene: TRBJ1-1
d_gene: NA
v_gene: TRBV11-2
CDR3nt: TGTGCCAGCAGCTCTCAAGGCGAGGGCAACACTGAAGCTTTCTTT
CDR3aa: CASSSQGEGNTEAFF

abundance: many
j_gene: TRBJ2-7
d_gene: NA
v_gene: TRBV15
CDR3nt: TGTGCCACCAGCAGAGATCCTGGGGTCCTGCCCCGGCAGTACTTC
CDR3aa: CATSRDPGVLPRQYF

abundance: few
j_gene: TRBJ2-3
d_gene: TRBD2
v_gene: TRBV29-1
CDR3nt: TGCAGCGTTGGACTAGCGGACCACACAGATACGCAGTATTTT
CDR3aa: CSVGLADHTDTQYF

abundance: many
j_gene: TRBJ2-5
d_gene: TRBD2
v_gene: TRBV7-2
CDR3nt: TGTGCCAGCAGCAAAGGGAGTAGAGCGGGAGGGCCACAATGGGAGACCCAGTACTTC
CDR3aa: CASSKGSRAGGPQWETQYF

abundance: once
j_gene: TRBJ2-7
d_gene: NA
v_gene: TRBV3-1
CDR3nt: TGTGCCAGCAGCCAAGATATGGGCGGGCGTTACGAGCAGTACTTC
CDR3aa: CASSQDMGGRYEQYF

abundance: NA
j_gene: TRBJ2-5
d_gene: NA
v_gene: TRBV5-4
CDR3nt: TGTGCCAGCAGCCCGAGCATGAGCCAAGAGACCCAGTACTTC
CDR3aa: CASSPSMSQETQYF

abundance: few
j_gene: TRBJ1-1
d_gene: NA
v_gene: TRBV10-3
CDR3nt: TGTGCCATCAGTCTCGGGAGGGATGAAGCTTTCTTT
CDR3aa: CAISLGRDEAFF

abundance: NA
j_gene: TRBJ1-3
d_gene: TRBD1
v_gene: TRBV19
CDR3nt: TGTGCCAGTAGTGTGGGACAGCTTCTGGGAAACACCATATATTTT
CDR3aa: CASSVGQLLGNTIYF

abundance: many
j_gene: TRBJ2-4
d_gene: TRBD2
v_gene: TRBV28
CDR3nt: TGTGCCAGCCGAACCTCGGGCGGGAGAGCATTCTTC
CDR3aa: CASRTSGGRAFF

abundance: many
j_gene: TRBJ1-2
d_gene: TRBD1
v_gene: TRBV11-2
CDR3nt: TGTGCCAGCAGCTCCCTTCGACAGGGTCTCGAAAGCTACACCTTC
CDR3aa: CASSSLRQGLESYTF

abundance: many
j_gene: TRBJ1-5
d_gene: NA
v_gene: TRBV24-1
CDR3nt: TGTGCCACCAGTGATTATGACTGGCCCCAGCATTTT
CDR3aa: CATSDYDWPQHF

abundance: many
j_gene: TRBJ2-1
d_gene: NA
v_gene: TRBV11-2
CDR3nt: TGTGCCAGCAGCAAGAGCAGGGAGAGCGTTTACAATGAGCAGTTCTTC
CDR3aa: CASSKSRESVYNEQFF

abundance: many
j_gene: TRBJ1-3
d_gene: TRBD1
v_gene: TRBV11-1
CDR3nt: TGTGCCAGCAGCCTTACGGGACAGGCTGGAAACACCATATATTTT
CDR3aa: CASSLTGQAGNTIYF

abundance: few
j_gene: TRBJ2-2
d_gene: NA
v_gene: TRBV6-6
CDR3nt: TGTGCCAGCAGTACAACAGGGTTACAAAAGAACACCGGGGAGCTGTTTTTT
CDR3aa: CASSTTGLQKNTGELFF

abundance: few
j_gene: TRBJ1-4
d_gene: NA
v_gene: TRBV19
CDR3nt: TGTGCCAGCCGCGGGTTGTCAACTAATGAAAAACTGTTTTTT
CDR3aa: CASRGLSTNEKLFF